This is a list of T cell receptor beta chains from one sample in a study of OX40 agonist ivuxolimab in advanced cancers. TCRdb's copy holds only in-frame clones and misses some; the assay was immunoSEQ multiplex PCR. The sample carries approximately 42,000 clones, approximately 85% recorded once. Sequenced here: CD4+ or CD8+ T cells sorted from blood, sampled in a trial of the OX40 agonist ivuxolimab. The receptors stem from an adult with an advanced solid tumor such as melanoma, head and neck, liver or kidney cancer. Each CDR3 is given with its conserved first and last residue. The D gene is left open where the match is weak. Rows give clone size only sometimes, using once, few, many, or a class for an expanded clone.

v_gene: TRBV7-2
abundance: -
j_gene: TRBJ1-4
d_gene: TRBD1
CDR3nt: TGTGCCAGCAGCCGGACAGGGCTACAGGGGGAAAAACTGTTTTTT
CDR3aa: CASSRTGLQGEKLFF

v_gene: TRBV6-1
abundance: -
j_gene: TRBJ2-7
d_gene: -
CDR3nt: TGTGCCAGCAGTGTTCGGGGGGCGTCCAACGAGCAGTACTTC
CDR3aa: CASSVRGASNEQYF

v_gene: TRBV19
abundance: -
j_gene: TRBJ1-5
d_gene: -
CDR3nt: TGTGCCAGTAAAACACAGGGTAACAATCAGCCCCAGCATTTT
CDR3aa: CASKTQGNNQPQHF

v_gene: TRBV11-2
abundance: -
j_gene: TRBJ1-2
d_gene: -
CDR3nt: TGTGCCAGCAGCCCATCGACTTCACAGGGCTGGTATGTCTATGGCTACACCTTC
CDR3aa: CASSPSTSQGWYVYGYTF

v_gene: TRBV27
abundance: -
j_gene: TRBJ1-2
d_gene: TRBD1
CDR3nt: TGTGCCAGCAGTCCATCCGGGACAGGGAGCGGCTACACCTTC
CDR3aa: CASSPSGTGSGYTF

v_gene: TRBV10-2
abundance: -
j_gene: TRBJ2-5
d_gene: TRBD2
CDR3nt: TGCGCCAGTATTAAGACTAGCGGGGGGGGAGAGACCCAGTACTTC
CDR3aa: CASIKTSGGGETQYF

v_gene: TRBV27
abundance: -
j_gene: TRBJ2-1
d_gene: TRBD1
CDR3nt: TGTGCCAGCAGCCTCGACAGGGATGAGCAGTTCTTC
CDR3aa: CASSLDRDEQFF

v_gene: TRBV4-3
abundance: few
j_gene: TRBJ2-7
d_gene: -
CDR3nt: TGCGCCAGCAGCCAAGAGGCCGGGGTGAACTACGAGCAGTACTTC
CDR3aa: CASSQEAGVNYEQYF

v_gene: TRBV4-2
abundance: -
j_gene: TRBJ1-1
d_gene: TRBD1
CDR3nt: TGTGCCAGCAACCAAGAGATGGCCAGGGGGAAAGCTTTCTTT
CDR3aa: CASNQEMARGKAFF

v_gene: TRBV5-1
abundance: -
j_gene: TRBJ2-2
d_gene: -
CDR3nt: TGCGCCAGCAGCTTGGTACACTGGAACACCGGGGAGCTGTTTTTT
CDR3aa: CASSLVHWNTGELFF

v_gene: TRBV9
abundance: -
j_gene: TRBJ2-7
d_gene: -
CDR3nt: TGTGCCAGCAGCGTTGCGACAGGCGGGGACGAGCAGTACTTC
CDR3aa: CASSVATGGDEQYF

v_gene: TRBV2
abundance: -
j_gene: TRBJ1-1
d_gene: -
CDR3nt: TGTGCCAGCAGCCCCCGCAGGGCAGGCACTGAAGCTTTCTTT
CDR3aa: CASSPRRAGTEAFF

v_gene: TRBV9
abundance: -
j_gene: TRBJ1-5
d_gene: -
CDR3nt: TGTGCCAGCAGCGCAGGCCTTAATCAGCCCCAGCATTTT
CDR3aa: CASSAGLNQPQHF

v_gene: TRBV2
abundance: -
j_gene: TRBJ2-1
d_gene: TRBD2
CDR3nt: TGTGCCAGCAGTGAAGCAAGAGCGGGGGCCTACAATGAGCAGTTCTTC
CDR3aa: CASSEARAGAYNEQFF

v_gene: TRBV20-1
abundance: -
j_gene: TRBJ2-1
d_gene: -
CDR3nt: TGCAGTGCTAGACTTTACAATGAGCAGTTCTTC
CDR3aa: CSARLYNEQFF

v_gene: TRBV7-2
abundance: -
j_gene: TRBJ2-1
d_gene: -
CDR3nt: TGTGCCAGCAAACCAGTCCCGAGCTCCTACAATGAGCAGTTCTTC
CDR3aa: CASKPVPSSYNEQFF

v_gene: TRBV7-3
abundance: -
j_gene: TRBJ1-1
d_gene: -
CDR3nt: TGTGCCAGCAGCCAAGATCGGAACACTGAAGCTTTCTTT
CDR3aa: CASSQDRNTEAFF

v_gene: TRBV4-3
abundance: -
j_gene: TRBJ2-3
d_gene: TRBD2
CDR3nt: TGCGCCAGCAGCCCCGGGACTAGCGGGGCCCTTGGGGATACGCAGTATTTT
CDR3aa: CASSPGTSGALGDTQYF

v_gene: TRBV5-4
abundance: -
j_gene: TRBJ1-3
d_gene: -
CDR3nt: TGTGCCAGCAGCTTGCCGGGGCCTGGAAACACCATATATTTT
CDR3aa: CASSLPGPGNTIYF

v_gene: TRBV9
abundance: once
j_gene: TRBJ1-4
d_gene: TRBD1
CDR3nt: TGTGCCAGCAGCTCAGGGACAGGGGGCCAAGAAAAACTGTTTTTT
CDR3aa: CASSSGTGGQEKLFF

v_gene: TRBV5-4
abundance: -
j_gene: TRBJ2-1
d_gene: -
CDR3nt: TGTGCCAGCAGCCCCCCCAGTGTTTCGAATGAGCAGTTCTTC
CDR3aa: CASSPPSVSNEQFF

v_gene: TRBV27
abundance: -
j_gene: TRBJ2-2
d_gene: TRBD1
CDR3nt: TGTGCCAGCAGTTTGCCGGGACAGGGGTTCTCGACCGGGGAGCTGTTTTTT
CDR3aa: CASSLPGQGFSTGELFF

v_gene: TRBV9
abundance: -
j_gene: TRBJ2-6
d_gene: -
CDR3nt: TGTGCCAGCAGCGTGAGTAACAGGGCTCCTGGGGCCAACGTCCTGACTTTC
CDR3aa: CASSVSNRAPGANVLTF

v_gene: TRBV11-1
abundance: -
j_gene: TRBJ2-7
d_gene: -
CDR3nt: TGTGCCAGCAGCTTAGTTCCAGGAGCAGATTACGAGCAGTACTTC
CDR3aa: CASSLVPGADYEQYF

v_gene: TRBV5-4
abundance: -
j_gene: TRBJ1-1
d_gene: -
CDR3nt: TGTGCCAGCAGCTTGGGATCCGTGAACACTGAAGCTTTCTTT
CDR3aa: CASSLGSVNTEAFF

v_gene: TRBV15
abundance: -
j_gene: TRBJ1-1
d_gene: -
CDR3nt: TGTGCCACCAGCTCACAGGTCTGGGACACCCCAAATCCCCCAGCTTTCTTT
CDR3aa: CATSSQVWDTPNPPAFF

v_gene: TRBV30
abundance: -
j_gene: TRBJ1-5
d_gene: TRBD1
CDR3nt: TGTGCCTGGGATACAGGGGGCGGCAATCAGCCCCAGCATTTT
CDR3aa: CAWDTGGGNQPQHF

v_gene: TRBV19
abundance: -
j_gene: TRBJ2-5
d_gene: TRBD1
CDR3nt: TGTGCCAGTAGTACCCGGGACAGGTATCGGCAAGAGACCCAGTACTTC
CDR3aa: CASSTRDRYRQETQYF

v_gene: TRBV6-1
abundance: -
j_gene: TRBJ1-2
d_gene: -
CDR3nt: TGTGCCAGTTTGACGGTGCTTTATGGCTACACCTTC
CDR3aa: CASLTVLYGYTF

v_gene: TRBV7-9
abundance: -
j_gene: TRBJ1-2
d_gene: TRBD1
CDR3nt: TGTGCCAGCAGCTACCTACAGGGGTTATACACCTTC
CDR3aa: CASSYLQGLYTF

v_gene: TRBV28
abundance: -
j_gene: TRBJ2-7
d_gene: -
CDR3nt: TGTGCCAGCCATTCCGACAGGTATGCCGACGAGCAGTACTTC
CDR3aa: CASHSDRYADEQYF

v_gene: TRBV4-3
abundance: -
j_gene: TRBJ1-5
d_gene: -
CDR3nt: TGCGCCAGCAGCCAATCACACGTGGGGGGATTTAGCAATCAGCCCCAGCATTTT
CDR3aa: CASSQSHVGGFSNQPQHF

v_gene: TRBV10-3
abundance: once
j_gene: TRBJ2-3
d_gene: TRBD1
CDR3nt: TGTGCCATCAGGAGGGAGCAGGGGGCCGCCTATACGCAGTATTTT
CDR3aa: CAIRREQGAAYTQYF

v_gene: TRBV28
abundance: -
j_gene: TRBJ2-2
d_gene: TRBD1
CDR3nt: TGTGCCAGCAGTTTCTCGGGACAGAGCCTAACCGGGGAGCTGTTTTTT
CDR3aa: CASSFSGQSLTGELFF